The next 17 T cell receptor beta chains were all read from a single sample in a study of shared clonotypes between healthy human individuals. The table came from immunoSEQ multiplex PCR; TCRdb's copy has only in-frame clones and leaves some out. The sample has 2,500,000 or so clones, roughly 93% seen once; the top ten hold roughly 0.39%. Sequenced material: naive CD4+ T cells from PBMCs. Subset defined: CD45RA+ positively selected. These receptors were collected from a man younger than 30 in good health. Some clones in this sample may be carry-over from other donors' samples.

The chain has TRBV28 and TRBJ2-1; tentative D call: TRBD2 (6 bases). Germline assignment: CDR1 MDHEN and CDR2 SYDVKM. CDR3 length: 14 amino acids. The germline V and J ends were trimmed by 3 bases and 7 bases, with 13 bases remaining between them. The CDR3 loop reads CASSLGGSRNEQFF. CDR3 DNA: TGTGCCAGCAGTTTGGGAGGTTCGAGAAATGAGCAGTTCTTC.

The gene calls are TRBV2 and TRBJ1-2; no reliable D call. Trimming pared 2 bases from V and 4 bases from J, leaving 5 bases between. CDR3 length: 12 residues. The germline V gene encodes CDR1 SNHLY and CDR2 FYNNEI. The CDR3 DNA is TGTGCCAGCAGTGAATTAGCCTATGGCTACACCTTC. This encodes CASSELAYGYTF.

This chain connects TRBV5-1 to TRBJ2-2; no clear D. Trimming took off 7 bases at V and 5 bases at J, with 12 bases between the two ends. CDR1 SGHRS and CDR2 YFSETQ come from the germline V gene. The CDR3 contains 13 residues. The CDR3 DNA follows: TGCGCCAGCTTCAATTATGGGACCGGGGAGCTGTTTTTT. Translated: CASFNYGTGELFF.

This chain connects TRBV29-1 to TRBJ1-2, with 10 bases fitting TRBD1. The J segment lost 4 bases and the V segment lost 3 bases, leaving 8 bases of the junction unmatched. Looked up from germline, CDR1 is SQVTM and CDR2 is ANQGSEA. This CDR3 spans 15 amino acids. CDR3 bases: TGCAGCGTTGATCGCCGACGGACAGGGGGCTATGGCTACACCTTC. This translates into CSVDRRRTGGYGYTF. Variable domain in full (rest from reference TRBV29-1 and TRBJ1-2): SAVISQKPSRDICQRGTSLTIQCQVDSQVTMMFWYRQQPGQSLTLIATANQGSEATYESGFVIDKFPISRPNLTFSTLTVSNMSPEDSSIYLCSVDRRRTGGYGYTFGSGTRLTVV.

As regards this clone: The DNA is left out, because the CDR3 cannot be placed on it with certainty; the CDR3 is given as TCRdb lists it. V usage is TRBV2 and J usage is TRBJ1-2; TRBD1, the table's D call, lacks a check against the DNA. Germline V CDR1 and CDR2: SNHLY, FYNNEI. The CDR3 length equals 15 residues, ends included. The CDR3 sequence is CASSVGTGNSLGRTF.

The chain recombines TRBV7-9 with TRBJ1-4; the match to TRBD1 covers 7 bases. CDR3 length equals 16 residues. Per the germline V gene, CDR1 is SEHNR and CDR2 is FQNEAQ (reference sequence). Trimming cost V 1 base and J 3 bases; bases outside gene matches: 5. The CDR3 loop is CASSLEGGRANEKLFF. DNA of the CDR3: TGTGCCAGCAGCTTAGAAGGGGGCAGAGCTAATGAAAAACTGTTTTTT.

The chain carries TRBV27 and TRBJ2-7; a weak D match, TRBD1 (6 bases). The CDR3 totals 12 residues. CDR1 is MNHEY and CDR2 is SMNVEV in the germline V gene (reference sequence). V was pared by 8 bases and J by 2 bases, with 10 bases between. CDR3 sequence: CASSDRPYEQYF. The CDR3 nucleotides read TGTGCCAGCTCCGACAGGCCCTACGAGCAGTACTTC.

The chain is built from TRBV5-1 and TRBJ1-4; D is undetermined. CDR1 and CDR2 from the germline V gene are SGHRS and YFSETQ. V dropped 4 bases and J dropped 5 bases, with 15 bases sitting between them. This CDR3 spans 15 amino acids. CDR3 protein: CASSRQKGLNEKLFF. The DNA of the CDR3 is TGCGCCAGCAGCCGCCAAAAGGGCCTAAATGAAAAACTGTTTTTT.

This chain connects TRBV6-1 to TRBJ2-5; D is unresolved. Trimming took 5 bases from V and 2 from J, leaving 9 bases between them. The CDR3 is 13 amino acids. Germline V gives CDR1 MNHNS, CDR2 SASEGT. The chain's CDR3 is CASSSQLQETQYF. The CDR3 nucleotides are TGTGCCAGCAGTTCCCAGCTGCAAGAGACCCAGTACTTC.

On this clone: The sample has other DNA sequences that encode this CDR3 too. The V call is TRBV28, the J call TRBJ2-7; 7 bases align to TRBD1. The CDR3 is 15 residues long. CDR1 MDHEN and CDR2 SYDVKM come from the germline V gene. V shed 7 bases, J shed 1 base, and the junction held 10 bases outside the gene matches. The DNA of the CDR3 is TGTGCCAGCACCCCGGGACAGTGGAGTTCCTACGAGCAGTACTTC. Its protein is CASTPGQWSSYEQYF.

This CDR3 is CASWTLYNEQFF. The CDR3 DNA sequence: TGTGCCTCATGGACCCTATACAATGAGCAGTTCTTC. The rearrangement joins TRBV27 to TRBJ2-1; D uncertain. Germline V gene data show CDR1 as MNHEY and CDR2 as SMNVEV (reference sequence). V was trimmed by 11 bases and J by 4 bases, leaving 12 bases between them. This CDR3 comprises 12 residues.

The chain uses TRBV18 and TRBJ1-4, with D hard to call. Germline V gives CDR1 KGHSH, CDR2 LQKENI. Trimming shortened V by 1 base and J by 5 bases, and 14 bases separated the two germline ends. The CDR3 is 16 amino acids. The DNA for the CDR3 is TGTGCCAGCTCACCACAACCAGGAGGGTCGAATGAAAAACTGTTTTTT. This encodes CASSPQPGGSNEKLFF.

This chain uses TRBV6-6 with TRBJ1-5, with D unresolved. Trimming took off 0 bases at V and 6 bases at J, with 15 bases between the two ends. The CDR3 runs 16 residues. CDR1 is MNHNY and CDR2 is SVGAGI in the germline V gene (reference sequence). The CDR3, as DNA: TGTGCCAGCAGTTACTCGAGCCAGACCTGGGGTCAGCCCCAGCATTTT. The encoded protein is CASSYSSQTWGQPQHF.

The chain combines TRBV9 with TRBJ2-2; TRBD2 matches 7 bases. This CDR3 has 18 residues. Germline assignment: CDR1 SGDLS and CDR2 YYNGEE. V trimming: 0 bases; J trimming: 5 bases; junction bases outside the gene matches: 13. The CDR3 loop is CASSVAPPGQGGTGELFF. The CDR3 DNA follows: TGTGCCAGCAGCGTAGCTCCCCCAGGGCAGGGAGGGACCGGGGAGCTGTTTTTT.

CDR3 nucleotide sequence: TGTGCCAGCAGCAGGGGCCGCGGCTCCTCCTACAATGAGCAGTTCTTC. Translated, it gives CASSRGRGSSYNEQFF. The gene calls are TRBV11-3 and TRBJ2-1; possible D gene TRBD1, 5 bases. Trimming took 5 bases from V and 0 from J, leaving 14 bases between them. Germline V lookup: CDR1 SGHNT, CDR2 YENEEA. The CDR3 is 16 residues long.

The chain joins TRBV7-2 to TRBJ1-2, with TRBD1 as a possible D gene (6 bases). The CDR3 contains 14 residues. The germline V gene encodes CDR1 SGHTA and CDR2 FQGNSA. The V end lost 6 bases, the J end lost 2 bases, and 13 bases lay between the germline ends. CDR3 residues: CASRAGGLNYGYTF. The CDR3 DNA sequence: TGTGCCAGCAGAGCTGGGGGGCTGAACTATGGCTACACCTTC.

J is TRBJ1-2 and V is TRBV6-1, with TRBD1 as a possible D gene (5 bases). The CDR3 covers 14 residues. Germline V CDR1 and CDR2: MNHNS, SASEGT. Trimming shortened V by 5 bases and J by 7 bases, and 17 bases separated the two germline ends. CDR3 nucleotides: TGTGCCAGCAGTCTCCGGGCCAGGGTTGGTGGCTACACCTTC. Its protein is CASSLRARVGGYTF.